This T cell receptor (beta chain) was captured by sequencing in a study of CD8 T cells in Susac syndrome. This clonotype was recorded once. RNA was extracted with the RNeasy kit, and a quantity of 0.5 to 1 ug was reverse transcribed using random hexamers. TCRdb re-called the immunoSEQ multiplex PCR reads with MiXCR, one entry per CDR3 protein. This table has about 130,000 distinct CDR3 sequences, approximately 95% appearing once. Sequencing was carried out using CD8+ T cells from PBMCs. The receptor's source is a human donor with Susac syndrome.

The CDR3 is CASSSRFGQGEETQYF. The CDR3 nucleotides are TGCGCCAGCAGCTCTCGATTCGGACAGGGGGAAGAGACCCAGTACTTC. J is TRBJ2-5 and V is TRBV5-1; 10 bases are a match to TRBD1. J gave up 3 bases and V 3 bases, and 8 bases lay outside the gene matches. This CDR3 contains 16 residues. Germline values: CDR1 SGHRS, CDR2 YFSETQ.